This passage covers 19 T cell receptor beta chains from one sample sequenced in a study of T cell changes during pregnancy in multiple sclerosis. The data were produced by immunoSEQ multiplex PCR, yet TCRdb's version contains in-frame clones alone and is incomplete. The table shows about 57,000 clones, with 85% to 95% occurring only once. This specimen was peripheral blood, taken after pregnancy. The origin of the receptors is a female donor in good health, enrolled as a control in a pregnancy study.

The chain has TRBV15 and TRBJ2-7, with D possibly matching TRBD2 (5 bases). The CDR3 is 16 residues long. V was cut by 2 bases and J by 0 bases, with 14 bases left in between. Per germline, CDR1 LNHNV and CDR2 YYDKDF (reference sequence). In nucleotides, the CDR3 is TGTGCCACCAGCAGATTCCTGGATCTAGCCTCCTACGAGCAGTACTTC. Its translation: CATSRFLDLASYEQYF.

The table lists this clone with a count of one. The chain is built from TRBV30 and TRBJ1-1; 7 nucleotides align to TRBD1. Germline CDR1 and CDR2: GTSNPN and SVGIG (reference sequence). The CDR3 runs 22 residues. The V and J ends lost 0 bases and 1 base, in that order; junction bases with no gene match: 26. The CDR3 spells CAWSVEGRGSGGTYRRNTEAFF. The CDR3 nucleotides are TGTGCCTGGAGTGTAGAGGGCAGGGGGAGCGGGGGGACCTATCGACGGAACACTGAAGCTTTCTTT.

The count of this clone is one. This chain uses TRBV29-1 with TRBJ2-1; TRBD2 might be the D (5 bases). CDR1 is SQVTM and CDR2 is ANQGSEA in the germline V gene. Deletions cut 4 bases from V and 0 bases from J, with 10 bases between. The CDR3 is made up of 14 amino acids. This CDR3 reads CSVASGFSYNEQFF. The CDR3 nucleotides read TGCAGCGTTGCATCGGGGTTCTCCTACAATGAGCAGTTCTTC.

The J gene is TRBJ1-4, the V gene TRBV27; 11 nucleotides align to TRBD1. Per germline, CDR1 MNHEY and CDR2 SMNVEV (reference sequence). J lost 0 bases, V lost 2 bases, and 5 bases had no gene match. The CDR3 runs to 18 residues. The CDR3 nucleotides are TGTGCCAGCAGTTTAGGGACAGGGGGTCCTACAACTAATGAAAAACTGTTTTTT. Amino acid sequence: CASSLGTGGPTTNEKLFF.

The V gene is TRBV4-2, the J gene TRBJ1-1; D gene unclear. Per germline, CDR1 LGHNA and CDR2 YNFKEQ. This CDR3 has 18 residues. Trimming removed 0 bases from V and 4 bases from J, with 21 bases in between. The CDR3 nucleotides are TGTGCCAGCAGCCAAGACGTATTAGGGAGCATTCTGAGCACTGAAGCTTTCTTT. It encodes CASSQDVLGSILSTEAFF.

CDR3 sequence (DNA): TGTGCCAGCAATCCGGGACAGTCCACAGATACGCAGTATTTT. As protein: CASNPGQSTDTQYF. This chain joins TRBV5-8 and TRBJ2-3; TRBD1 matches at 7 bases. V was pared by 6 bases and J by 2 bases, with 6 bases of the junction left unmatched. Per germline, CDR1 SGHTS and CDR2 YDEGEE. The CDR3 extends over 14 amino acids.

The chain links TRBV19 to TRBJ1-2, with no clear D. The germline V and J ends were trimmed by 5 bases and 3 bases, with 10 bases remaining between them. The CDR3 runs 13 residues. Germline V gene sequence: CDR1 LNHDA, CDR2 SQIVND (reference sequence). The CDR3 nucleotides are TGTGCCAGTAGTCCTGACACGGACTATGGCTACACCTTC. Amino acids: CASSPDTDYGYTF. Filled out from reference TRBV19 and TRBJ1-2, the complete variable domain reads DGGITQSPKYLFRKEGQNVTLSCEQNLNHDAMYWYRQDPGQGLRLIYYSQIVNDFQKGDIAEGYSVSREKKESFPLTVTSAQKNPTAFYLCASSPDTDYGYTFGSGTRLTVV.

The chain combines TRBV5-1 with TRBJ1-1, with TRBD1 as a possible D gene (6 bases). The V gene lost 4 bases and the J gene lost 0 bases, with 13 bases spanning the gap. The CDR3 is made up of 15 amino acids. Germline V gives CDR1 SGHRS, CDR2 YFSETQ. CDR3 protein: CASSLDGTLNTEAFF. In nucleotides, the CDR3 is TGCGCCAGCAGCCTGGACGGGACACTGAACACTGAAGCTTTCTTT.

The V and J genes are TRBV6-6 and TRBJ1-3, with D perhaps matching TRBD1 (6 bases). CDR3 length: 13 residues. Germline assignment: CDR1 MNHNY and CDR2 SVGAGI (reference sequence). Trimming removed 6 bases from V and 9 bases from J, with 15 bases in between. The CDR3 loop reads CASRTGYRSTIYF. As DNA, the CDR3 is TGTGCCAGCAGAACAGGGTATCGGAGCACCATATATTTT.

CDR3 sequence: CASSYSTGVAKNIQYF. Written as DNA, the CDR3 is TGTGCCAGCAGTTACTCGACAGGGGTAGCCAAAAACATTCAGTACTTC. This chain links TRBV6-6 with TRBJ2-4; 8 nucleotides match TRBD1. Per the germline V gene, CDR1 is MNHNY and CDR2 is SVGAGI (reference sequence). The junction had 1 base not matched to a gene; V was cut back by 0 bases and J by 0 bases. The CDR3 is 16 amino acids.

The chain is built from TRBV19 and TRBJ1-1; D might be TRBD1 (6 bases). The CDR3 consists of 14 residues. Trimming took 6 bases from V and 3 from J, leaving 14 bases between them. Germline CDR1 and CDR2: LNHDA and SQIVND (reference sequence). The CDR3 DNA sequence: TGTGCCAGTAGGCTGGGACACCTGTACACTGAAGCTTTCTTT. As protein: CASRLGHLYTEAFF.

V usage is TRBV27 and J usage is TRBJ2-7; TRBD2 matches 8 bases. This CDR3 comprises 14 residues. The V segment lost 6 bases and the J segment 4 bases; nucleotides outside the gene matches: 8. Germline V gene sequence: CDR1 MNHEY, CDR2 SMNVEV (reference sequence). The CDR3 protein is CASSDRGGKYEQYF. In DNA, the CDR3 is TGTGCCAGCAGCGACCGCGGGGGGAAGTACGAGCAGTACTTC.

The chain combines TRBV4-1 with TRBJ2-7, with 8 bases matching TRBD1. Trimming took 2 bases from V and 3 from J; bases not matched to a gene: 9. Per the germline V gene, CDR1 is MGHRA and CDR2 is YSYEKL. CDR3 size: 16 residues. The CDR3 DNA reads TGCGCCAGCAGCCAACCGATGACAGGGGCTTACTACGAGCAGTACTTC. Protein product: CASSQPMTGAYYEQYF.

The V gene is TRBV5-1, the J gene TRBJ2-6; D might be TRBD1 (5 bases). The CDR3 has 16 residues. Germline loops: CDR1 SGHRS, CDR2 YFSETQ. V lost 8 bases and J lost 0, with 15 bases in between. Here the CDR3 reads CASQKGYNSGANVLTF. CDR3 DNA: TGCGCCAGTCAAAAGGGGTACAACTCTGGGGCCAACGTCCTGACTTTC.

The chain links TRBV7-2 to TRBJ2-4, with D tentatively TRBD1 (5 bases). This CDR3 is 15 amino acids long. Germline CDR1 and CDR2: SGHTA and FQGNSA. V was trimmed by 6 bases and J by 4 bases, leaving 16 bases between them. The CDR3 region is CASSFDRNLKNIQYF. CDR3 nucleotide sequence: TGTGCCAGCAGTTTCGACAGAAACCTTAAAAACATTCAGTACTTC.

The chain combines TRBV5-1 with TRBJ1-5, with D maybe TRBD1 (5 bases). The CDR3 has 15 residues. The V gene lost 4 bases and the J gene lost 1 base, with 12 bases spanning the gap. Germline CDR1 SGHRS, CDR2 YFSETQ. The CDR3 nucleotides are TGCGCCAGCAGCCCTGGGGCAGGGAGCAATCAGCCCCAGCATTTT. As protein: CASSPGAGSNQPQHF.

This sequence joins TRBV5-6 and TRBJ1-2; D remains unclear. The ends were cut back, 4 bases at V and 4 bases at J, with 14 bases in the middle. Germline lookup yields CDR1 SGHDT and CDR2 YYEEEE. The CDR3 is 14 amino acids. CDR3 in DNA: TGTGCCAGCAGCGCTACGGAGGGCATCTATGGCTACACCTTC. Encoded protein: CASSATEGIYGYTF.

The J gene is TRBJ2-1, the V gene TRBV14, with TRBD2 matching over 16 bases. The CDR3 length is 18 residues. With 3 bases clipped from V and 8 bases from J, the junction kept 10 bases outside the gene matches. CDR1 SGHDN and CDR2 FVKESK come from the germline V gene. CDR3: CASSQSRGLAGGEYEQFF. The CDR3 DNA reads as TGTGCCAGCAGCCAGTCTAGGGGACTAGCGGGGGGGGAGTATGAGCAGTTCTTC.

The V gene is TRBV5-1, the J gene TRBJ1-4; D remains ambiguous. The CDR3 has 15 residues. Trimming left V 2 bases short and J 8 bases short, with 16 bases between. The germline V gene encodes CDR1 SGHRS and CDR2 YFSETQ. The CDR3: CASSLTGSWEEKLFF. Here the CDR3 DNA reads TGCGCCAGCAGCTTAACCGGGTCCTGGGAGGAAAAACTGTTTTTT.